The 20 T cell receptor beta chains given below trace back to one sample, sequenced in a study of blood T cell repertoires in COVID-19. Repertoires were generated with immunoSEQ multiplex PCR, while TCRdb's copy carries only in-frame clones and drops some. Of just under 100,000 clones in the sample, about 86% were seen once. The sequencing input was peripheral blood. These receptor sequences come from an older woman in a cohort sampled during active or convalescent COVID-19.

The genes are TRBV27 and TRBJ2-1; 9 bases agree with TRBD1. In germline, CDR1 is MNHEY, CDR2 SMNVEV (reference sequence). V gave up 3 bases and J gave up 5 bases; unmatched junction bases: 5. The length of the CDR3 is 15 residues. CDR3 DNA sequence: TGTGCCAGCAGTTTTTGGGACAGGGTGGACAATGAGCAGTTCTTC. It codes for CASSFWDRVDNEQFF.

The J gene is TRBJ1-5, the V gene TRBV5-6, with D hard to call. Germline V CDR1 and CDR2: SGHDT, YYEEEE. V shed 4 bases and J shed 4 bases, with 9 bases lying between them. This CDR3 comprises 13 residues. CDR3 sequence: CASSPQRNQPQHF. The CDR3 DNA is TGTGCCAGCAGCCCTCAGAGGAATCAGCCCCAGCATTTT. The entire variable domain, with the rest obtained from reference TRBV5-6 and TRBJ1-5, is as follows: DAGVTQSPTHLIKTRGQQVTLRCSPKSGHDTVSWYQQALGQGPQFIFQYYEEEERQRGNFPDRFSGHQFPNYSSELNVNALLLGDSALYLCASSPQRNQPQHFGDGTRLSIL.

The chain recombines TRBV27 with TRBJ2-1, with 11 bases lining up with TRBD1. Germline loops: CDR1 MNHEY, CDR2 SMNVEV (reference sequence). V was clipped by 5 bases and J by 7 bases; unmatched bases: 10. CDR3 size: 16 residues. The CDR3 loop is CASSTPGQGALNEQFF. The CDR3 nucleotides are TGTGCCAGCAGTACCCCCGGACAGGGGGCGTTAAATGAGCAGTTCTTC.

The chain combines TRBV12-3 or TRBV12-4 with TRBJ1-2; tentatively, D is TRBD1 (6 bases). CDR3 length equals 12 residues. The V gene lost 5 bases and the J gene lost 4 bases, with 8 bases spanning the gap. CDR3 sequence reads: CASSAGAYGYTF. The CDR3 DNA follows: TGTGCCAGCAGTGCAGGGGCCTATGGCTACACCTTC.

This chain links TRBV4-1 with TRBJ1-1, with 10 nucleotides matching TRBD1. V trimming: 3 bases; J trimming: 4 bases; junction bases outside the gene matches: 5. This CDR3 has 15 amino acids. Germline CDR1 is MGHRA and CDR2 is YSYEKL. The DNA for the CDR3 is TGCGCCAGCAGCCAGCCGACAGGGGGCATCACTGAAGCTTTCTTT. Protein product: CASSQPTGGITEAFF.

The V call is TRBV5-1, the J call TRBJ2-5; 11 bases are shared with TRBD1. V trimming: 4 bases; J trimming: 5 bases; junction bases outside the gene matches: 4. Germline V gives CDR1 SGHRS, CDR2 YFSETQ. This CDR3 is built from 14 residues. For the CDR3, the DNA is TGCGCCAGCAGCCCTGGACAGGGGGCGGAGACCCAGTACTTC. Encoded protein: CASSPGQGAETQYF.

The V gene is TRBV3-1 (or the pseudogene TRBV3-2), the J gene TRBJ1-2; unclear D gene. The V gene lost 4 bases and the J gene lost 8 bases, with 11 bases spanning the gap. The CDR3 consists of 12 residues. Germline CDR1 LGHDT, CDR2 YNNKEL (reference sequence). Written as DNA, the CDR3 is TGTGCCAGCAGCCCCCAGAGAGGCGGCTACACCTTC. It translates to CASSPQRGGYTF.

This chain connects TRBV5-6 to TRBJ1-2; D not certain. V dropped 0 bases and J dropped 7 bases, with 16 bases sitting between them. Germline V CDR1 and CDR2: SGHDT, YYEEEE. The CDR3 is 15 residues long. The CDR3 DNA reads as TGTGCCAGCAGCTTGGAACTTTTTGAGGGATTTGGCTACACCTTC. The encoded protein is CASSLELFEGFGYTF.

The chain recombines TRBV7-8 with TRBJ1-4; D unresolved. There are 17 residues in the CDR3. Looked up from germline, CDR1 is SGHVS and CDR2 is FQNEAQ. Deletions cut 3 bases from V and 0 bases from J, with 14 bases between. The CDR3 is CASSFFGGRATNEKLFF. The CDR3 nucleotides are TGTGCCAGCAGCTTCTTCGGAGGGAGAGCAACTAATGAAAAACTGTTTTTT.

The genes are TRBV19 and TRBJ2-7; 7 bases fit TRBD2. There are 15 residues in the CDR3. Germline CDR1 reads LNHDA; CDR2 reads SQIVND (reference sequence). V dropped 3 bases and J dropped 0; count of bases not matched to a gene: 5. CDR3 sequence reads: CASSIRASGSYEQYF. The CDR3 DNA follows: TGTGCCAGTAGTATTCGGGCTAGCGGCTCCTACGAGCAGTACTTC.

The chain combines TRBV4-1 with TRBJ1-1, with D uncertain. The CDR3 consists of 14 residues. In germline, CDR1 is MGHRA, CDR2 YSYEKL. Trimming stripped 5 bases from V and 3 bases from J, with 13 bases between. In nucleotides, the CDR3 is TGCGCCAGCAGCACGGGGATGGAGGACACTGAAGCTTTCTTT. It encodes CASSTGMEDTEAFF.

For this clone: Other nucleotide sequences from this sample produce the same CDR3. The genes are TRBV5-4 and TRBJ2-7, with 8 bases that match TRBD2. Trimming at V came to 0 bases and at J to 0 bases, leaving 5 bases not matched to a gene. The CDR3 loop spans 16 amino acids. Germline lookup yields CDR1 SGHNT and CDR2 YYREEE (reference sequence). As DNA, the CDR3 is TGTGCCAGCAGCTTGGGAGGTAGCGGGGTCTCCTACGAGCAGTACTTC. It translates to CASSLGGSGVSYEQYF.

This chain links TRBV9 with TRBJ1-2, with D perhaps TRBD1 (6 bases). V lost 4 bases and J 7 bases, leaving 20 bases between the germline ends. This CDR3 is built from 15 residues. The germline CDR1 and CDR2 sequences are SGDLS and YYNGEE. CDR3 in amino acids: CASSLRAGVLGGYTF. The CDR3 DNA follows: TGTGCCAGCAGCCTTCGGGCAGGGGTGTTAGGTGGCTACACCTTC.

This sequence joins TRBV30 and TRBJ1-3; 11 bases agree with TRBD1. Germline loops: CDR1 GTSNPN, CDR2 SVGIG (reference sequence). This CDR3 spans 15 amino acids. Trimming took 3 bases from V and 4 from J; bases not matched to a gene: 5. The CDR3 nucleotides read TGTGCCTGGAGAGGGACAGGGGGAACGGGAAACACCATATATTTT. Translating it yields CAWRGTGGTGNTIYF. Complete variable domain (other parts from reference TRBV30 and TRBJ1-3): SQTIHQWPATLVQPVGSPLSLECTVEGTSNPNLYWYRQAAGRGLQLLFYSVGIGQISSEVPQNLSASRPQDRQFILSSKKLLLSDSGFYLCAWRGTGGTGNTIYFGEGSWLTVV.

This clone was seen once. The V gene is TRBV6-1, the J gene TRBJ1-1; 8 positions match TRBD1. The CDR3 covers 14 residues. Trimming removed 3 bases from V and 4 bases from J; junction bases left unmatched: 4. Germline loops: CDR1 MNHNS, CDR2 SASEGT. The CDR3 spells CASSDSRGLTEAFF. The CDR3 DNA sequence: TGTGCCAGCAGTGATAGCAGGGGGCTCACTGAAGCTTTCTTT.

V usage is TRBV10-3 and J usage is TRBJ2-2; 13 bases match TRBD2. V shed 4 bases, J shed 3 bases, and the junction held 5 bases outside the gene matches. In germline, CDR1 is ENHRY, CDR2 SYGVKD. CDR3 length equals 17 residues. CDR3 in amino acids: CAISVLAGGSDTGELFF. The DNA of the CDR3 is TGTGCCATCAGTGTACTAGCGGGAGGGTCGGACACCGGGGAGCTGTTTTTT.

The chain carries TRBV5-1 and TRBJ2-7, with 10 bases aligning to TRBD2. V shed 3 bases, J shed 1 base, and the junction held 4 bases outside the gene matches. Germline assignment: CDR1 SGHRS and CDR2 YFSETQ. CDR3 size: 15 residues. The CDR3 reads CASSSPSGRSYEQYF. CDR3 nucleotides: TGCGCCAGCAGCTCCCCTAGCGGGAGATCCTACGAGCAGTACTTC.

The chain joins TRBV7-9 to TRBJ1-2; 7 nucleotides match TRBD1. V lost 5 bases and J lost 8; bases outside the gene matches: 8. This CDR3 is 13 amino acids long. Germline CDR1 SEHNR, CDR2 FQNEAQ (reference sequence). The CDR3 loop reads CASSNSGGEGYTF. Here the CDR3 DNA reads TGTGCCAGCAGCAATTCAGGGGGTGAGGGCTACACCTTC.

This chain's CDR3 is CASSETRGYQPQHF. The CDR3 nucleotides read TGTGCCAGCAGTGAAACCAGGGGTTATCAGCCCCAGCATTTT. The chain joins TRBV28 to TRBJ1-5; D perhaps matches TRBD1 (6 bases). Per germline, CDR1 MDHEN and CDR2 SYDVKM. V lost 5 bases and J lost 5, with 13 bases in between. The CDR3 contains 14 residues.

The V gene is TRBV7-8, the J gene TRBJ2-7; D may be TRBD2 (6 bases). Germline lookup yields CDR1 SGHVS and CDR2 FQNEAQ. Trimming pared 1 base from V and 7 bases from J, leaving 20 bases between. This CDR3 comprises 16 residues. Here the CDR3 reads CASSLVSGSPAGEQYF. For the CDR3, the DNA is TGTGCCAGCAGCTTAGTCTCCGGGAGCCCCGCGGGGGAGCAGTACTTC.